Presented here are 25 T cell receptor beta chains from one specimen sequenced in a study of blood T cell repertoires in COVID-19. Produced via immunoSEQ multiplex PCR; TCRdb's table is partial and in-frame only. Here the sample spans around 56,000 clones, 80% to 90% being singletons. The sequenced sample consisted of peripheral blood. All receptors derive from a man in his 60s with active or convalescent COVID-19.

V is TRBV5-7 and J is TRBJ2-2, with D possibly matching TRBD1 (8 bases). TRBV5-7 belongs to the ORF category, with a function that is uncertain. This CDR3 region has 18 residues. Trimming shortened V by 3 bases and J by 0 bases, and 18 bases separated the two germline ends. CDR3 DNA: TGTGCCAGCAGCTCTCAACAGGGGGGGCCACCGAACACCGGGGAGCTGTTTTTT. Protein sequence: CASSSQQGGPPNTGELFF.

This chain connects TRBV18 to TRBJ2-1; 8 bases are shared with TRBD1. V shed 6 bases and J 11 bases; nucleotides not matched to a gene: 15. The CDR3 sequence is 15 residues long. Germline CDR1 KGHSH, CDR2 LQKENI. CDR3 residues: CASSHRGTIPLQQFF. The CDR3 nucleotides read TGTGCCAGCTCTCACAGGGGGACCATCCCTTTGCAGCAGTTCTTC.

The gene calls are TRBV30 and TRBJ2-7; D might be TRBD1 (5 bases). The CDR3 runs 12 residues. V lost 4 bases to trimming and J lost 4 bases, with 11 bases between them. Germline V gene data show CDR1 as GTSNPN and CDR2 as SVGIG (reference sequence). CDR3 sequence reads: CAWTDRRYEQYF. The CDR3 DNA is TGTGCCTGGACCGACAGAAGATACGAGCAGTACTTC.

The chain couples TRBV6-5 to TRBJ2-1; 14 bases align to TRBD2. V trimming: 2 bases; J trimming: 12 bases; junction bases outside the gene matches: 9. This CDR3 spans 16 amino acids. Germline V gene sequence: CDR1 MNHEY, CDR2 SVGAGI. The CDR3 nucleotides read TGTGCCAGCAGTTACGGACTAGCGGGGGGCCGGCAGGGGCAGTTCTTC. It encodes CASSYGLAGGRQGQFF.

The chain employs TRBV15 and TRBJ2-7; a weak D match, TRBD2 (8 bases). CDR3 length: 16 amino acids. CDR1 is LNHNV, CDR2 YYDKDF, per germline (reference sequence). The V end was cut by 3 bases, the J end by 2 bases, with 17 bases between. The CDR3: CATSRASGGGPYEQYF. In DNA form, the CDR3 reads TGTGCCACCAGCAGGGCCTCGGGAGGGGGCCCCTACGAGCAGTACTTC.

The rearrangement links TRBV30 to TRBJ1-1, with D tentatively TRBD1 (6 bases). CDR1 and CDR2 from the germline V gene are GTSNPN and SVGIG (reference sequence). This CDR3 has 15 amino acids. V dropped 4 bases and J dropped 0 bases, with 15 bases sitting between them. The CDR3 DNA reads TGTGCCTGGACCCCTTGGACAGCCATGAACACTGAAGCTTTCTTT. Amino acid sequence: CAWTPWTAMNTEAFF.

The CDR3 sequence: CASRPGHANTGELFF. The CDR3 DNA is TGTGCCAGCCGACCGGGACATGCGAACACCGGGGAGCTGTTTTTT. The genes are TRBV2 and TRBJ2-2; D might be TRBD1 (6 bases). Germline V CDR1 and CDR2: SNHLY, FYNNEI. CDR3 length: 15 amino acids. The V and J ends lost 8 bases and 0 bases respectively, with 13 bases between them.

This sequence joins TRBV2 and TRBJ1-1; TRBD1 agrees at 7 bases. Germline V gene data show CDR1 as SNHLY and CDR2 as FYNNEI. The CDR3 has 13 amino acids. J was trimmed by 1 base and V by 6 bases; bases with no gene match: 2. CDR3 nucleotide sequence: TGTGCCAGCAGGGGACAGCCGAACACTGAAGCTTTCTTT. Amino acids: CASRGQPNTEAFF.

V and J are TRBV7-3 and TRBJ2-7; 7 bases agree with TRBD2. Germline V gene lookup returns CDR1 SGHTA and CDR2 FQGTGA. With V trimmed by 5 bases and J by 1 base, 5 bases remained unmatched. The CDR3 runs to 14 residues. In DNA form, the CDR3 reads TGTGCCAGCAGCCCCCTGGGAGGGTCCTACGAGCAGTACTTC. It yields the protein CASSPLGGSYEQYF.

The chain recombines TRBV29-1 with TRBJ2-1; 9 nucleotides align to TRBD2. Germline V gives CDR1 SQVTM, CDR2 ANQGSEA. The CDR3 totals 14 residues. Trimming removed 2 bases from V and 12 bases from J; junction bases left unmatched: 11. The CDR3 coding sequence is TGCAGCGTTGAAACCCAGCGGGAGGCTGGCTGGCAGTTCTTC. This sequence encodes CSVETQREAGWQFF.

The rearrangement links TRBV7-2 to TRBJ1-2; 7 nucleotides match TRBD1. J lost 6 bases, V lost 2 bases, and 0 bases had no gene match. The germline CDR1 and CDR2 sequences are SGHTA and FQGNSA. The CDR3 totals 12 residues. CDR3 bases: TGTGCCAGCAGCTTAACAGGGGATGGCTACACCTTC. This sequence encodes CASSLTGDGYTF.

The chain links TRBV7-6 to TRBJ1-5; the match to TRBD1 covers 9 bases. Germline CDR1 SGHVS, CDR2 FNYEAQ. There are 16 residues in the CDR3. The V segment lost 1 base and the J segment 4 bases; nucleotides outside the gene matches: 5. The CDR3 region is CASSLELGQGNQPQHF. CDR3 coding DNA: TGTGCCAGCAGCTTAGAGCTAGGACAGGGGAATCAGCCCCAGCATTTT.

In its sample, this clone was seen once. This chain links TRBV24-1 with TRBJ1-4; D unresolved. CDR1 and CDR2 from the germline V gene are KGHDR and SFDVKD. V lost 3 bases to trimming and J lost 6 bases, with 13 bases between them. The CDR3 is 15 residues long. The CDR3 is CATSDGSNRDEKLFF. Here the CDR3 DNA reads TGTGCCACCAGTGATGGGTCTAATCGGGATGAAAAACTGTTTTTT.

V usage is TRBV28 and J usage is TRBJ1-1; 7 bases are shared with TRBD1. V gave up 5 bases and J gave up 7 bases; unmatched junction bases: 7. This CDR3 comprises 13 residues. From germline, CDR1 is MDHEN and CDR2 SYDVKM. The CDR3 region has the DNA TGTGCCAGCAGTCTAGGACAGGCTTATGAAGCTTTCTTT. Protein product: CASSLGQAYEAFF.

This clone was counted a single time. V is TRBV6-5 and J is TRBJ1-2; no clear D gene. The CDR3 totals 15 residues. The germline V gene encodes CDR1 MNHEY and CDR2 SVGAGI. Trimming took 10 bases from V and 0 from J, leaving 18 bases between them. The CDR3 loop is CATNAEPSTNYGYTF. DNA for the CDR3: TGTGCCACTAACGCCGAGCCGAGCACTAACTATGGCTACACCTTC.

The chain links TRBV7-2 to TRBJ2-7; D is possibly TRBD2 (5 bases). The CDR3 contains 13 residues. The V end lost 0 bases, the J end lost 2 bases, and 5 bases lay between the germline ends. Germline V lookup: CDR1 SGHTA, CDR2 FQGNSA. The CDR3 bases are TGTGCCAGCAGCTTAGCGCGGGCCTACGAGCAGTACTTC. This gives the protein CASSLARAYEQYF. The full variable domain, in which reference TRBV7-2 and TRBJ2-7 provide the parts outside the CDR3, is GAGVSQSPSNKVTEKGKDVELRCDPISGHTALYWYRQSLGQGLEFLIYFQGNSAPDKSGLPSDRFSAERTGGSVSTLTIQRTQQEDSAVYLCASSLARAYEQYFGPGTRLTVT.

The rearrangement joins TRBV30 to TRBJ2-3; 9 nucleotides agree with TRBD2. CDR1 and CDR2 (germline): GTSNPN, SVGIG (reference sequence). V shed 2 bases and J 2 bases; nucleotides not matched to a gene: 23. The CDR3 is 21 amino acids. CDR3 region: CAWSLGGGTSPLAPTTDTQYF. The CDR3 nucleotides are TGTGCCTGGAGTCTCGGGGGGGGGACTAGCCCATTAGCCCCCACCACAGATACGCAGTATTTT.

The chain joins TRBV18 to TRBJ2-3; tentatively, D is TRBD2 (6 bases). The germline V and J ends were trimmed by 0 bases and 9 bases, with 16 bases remaining between them. Germline CDR1 is KGHSH and CDR2 is LQKENI. The CDR3 runs 15 residues. The CDR3 loop is CASSPPSGVVVTQYF. The CDR3, as DNA: TGTGCCAGCTCACCACCGTCGGGAGTGGTTGTCACGCAGTATTTT.

This clone turned up a few times. The J gene is TRBJ2-2, the V gene TRBV9; 9 positions match TRBD1. The germline V gene encodes CDR1 SGDLS and CDR2 YYNGEE. Trimming cost V 4 bases and J 5 bases; bases outside gene matches: 3. CDR3 size: 14 residues. DNA for the CDR3: TGTGCCAGCAGCAAAGGGACAGGGACCGGGGAGCTGTTTTTT. Translated, it gives CASSKGTGTGELFF.

This rearrangement joins TRBV19 to TRBJ2-1, with 7 bases lining up with TRBD1. CDR1 and CDR2 from the germline V gene are LNHDA and SQIVND (reference sequence). The CDR3 contains 15 residues. Trimming took 9 bases from V and 3 from J; bases not matched to a gene: 11. The CDR3 sequence: CASQGMWDSYNEQFF. The CDR3, as DNA: TGTGCCAGCCAAGGGATGTGGGACAGCTACAATGAGCAGTTCTTC.

The rearrangement links TRBV15 to TRBJ2-3, with 7 nucleotides matching TRBD1. CDR1 is LNHNV, CDR2 YYDKDF, per germline (reference sequence). The CDR3 contains 16 residues. With 3 bases clipped from V and 0 bases from J, the junction kept 6 bases outside the gene matches. CDR3 sequence reads: CATSSHRGSSTDTQYF. DNA for the CDR3: TGTGCCACCAGCAGCCACAGGGGTTCTAGCACAGATACGCAGTATTTT.

This clone has only one observation. This chain connects TRBV12-5 to TRBJ2-2; 9 bases line up with TRBD1. The CDR3 length is 15 residues. The germline gives CDR1 LGHNT, CDR2 FRNRAP. Unmatched junction bases numbered 2, after V lost 3 bases and J lost 3 bases. The CDR3 nucleotides read TGTGCTAGTGGTTTTGGGGACAGGGACACCGGGGAGCTGTTTTTT. Translating it yields CASGFGDRDTGELFF.

This sequence joins TRBV29-1 and TRBJ2-1; D might be TRBD1 (6 bases). This CDR3 region has 16 residues. Between the trimmed V and J ends, which lost 4 bases and 3 bases, there was a span of 19 bases. Germline V CDR1 and CDR2: SQVTM, ANQGSEA. Here the CDR3 DNA reads TGCAGCGTTGGGCGATCTGGGACATCTATCTACAATGAGCAGTTCTTC. This encodes CSVGRSGTSIYNEQFF.

V and J are TRBV6-5 and TRBJ2-7; 7 bases align to TRBD2. The CDR3 extends over 14 amino acids. The germline CDR1 and CDR2 sequences are MNHEY and SVGAGI. V shed 5 bases and J 1 base; nucleotides not matched to a gene: 5. The DNA of the CDR3 is TGTGCCAGCAGTCTTGGCGGGAGTTCCTACGAGCAGTACTTC. Its translation: CASSLGGSSYEQYF.

The V call is TRBV11-2, the J call TRBJ1-1; 7 bases are shared with TRBD1. From germline, CDR1 is SGHAT and CDR2 FQNNGV. The J segment lost 2 bases and the V segment lost 3 bases, leaving 6 bases of the junction unmatched. The CDR3 sequence is 15 residues long. The CDR3 nucleotides are TGTGCCAGCAGCTTCCGGACAGGAGGAAACACTGAAGCTTTCTTT. It translates to CASSFRTGGNTEAFF.